This TCR beta chain was sequenced in a study of shared clonotypes between healthy human individuals. The donors, all of them Caucasian adults, lived in Nashville, Tennessee. This CDR3 region has 16 residues. Germline V lookup: CDR1 SGDLS, CDR2 YYNGEE. V was cut by 0 bases and J by 3 bases, with 14 bases left in between. Execution of the assay was at deep level. Assay used: immunoSEQ multiplex PCR; TCRdb lists only in-frame clones, some missing. The sample lists around 510,000 clones; approximately 95% were seen once. The chain joins TRBV9 to TRBJ2-3; D may be TRBD2 (6 bases). The sample taken for sequencing was naive CD4+ T cells sorted from blood. Stated subset: CD45RA+ positively selected. This receptor was identified in a woman in her thirties in good health. The CDR3 sequence: CASSVGLDPSTDTQYF. The DNA for the CDR3 is TGTGCCAGCAGCGTAGGACTAGACCCCTCTACAGATACGCAGTATTTT.